These 11 T cell receptor beta chains originate from one sample sequenced in a study of blood T cell repertoires in COVID-19. The repertoire was sequenced with immunoSEQ multiplex PCR; TCRdb's copy has only in-frame clones and lacks some. The sample holds 300,000 to 450,000 clones, 88% seen once. Material: PBMCs or T cells enriched from blood (not recorded which). These receptors originate from a woman between 25 and 40 years old who had been exposed to COVID-19.

This clone was detected only once. The rearrangement uses TRBV27 and TRBJ1-5, with 8 bases that match TRBD1. Germline V gives CDR1 MNHEY, CDR2 SMNVEV (reference sequence). CDR3 length equals 18 residues. The junction had 15 bases not matched to a gene; V was cut back by 5 bases and J by 3 bases. CDR3 region: CASSPHIGQGVYNQPQHF. The CDR3, as DNA: TGTGCCAGCAGTCCCCACATTGGACAGGGCGTATACAATCAGCCCCAGCATTTT.

The rearrangement links TRBV27 to TRBJ2-2; no clear D. V was shortened by 3 bases and J by 1 base, with 3 bases between the two germline ends. This CDR3 spans 13 amino acids. CDR1 MNHEY and CDR2 SMNVEV come from the germline V gene (reference sequence). This CDR3 reads CASSFLNTGELFF. In DNA, the CDR3 is TGTGCCAGCAGTTTCCTGAACACCGGGGAGCTGTTTTTT.

This clone appeared once. CDR3: CASSKAGAGQGGEQYF. CDR3 coding DNA: TGTGCCAGCAGCAAAGCGGGCGCGGGGCAGGGTGGCGAGCAGTACTTC. This sequence joins TRBV21-1 and TRBJ2-7; the table's TRBD2 call for D was not verified on the DNA. TRBV21-1 is described as a pseudogene. This CDR3 spans 16 amino acids.

The chain uses TRBV5-6 and TRBJ1-3; 11 nucleotides agree with TRBD1. CDR1 is SGHDT, CDR2 YYEEEE, per germline. The ends lost 2 bases at V and 3 bases at J; junction bases unmatched: 7. The CDR3 spans 17 residues. CDR3 amino acids: CASSLLTGTGGGNTIYF. DNA for the CDR3: TGTGCCAGCAGCTTACTGACGGGGACAGGGGGTGGAAACACCATATATTTT.

This sequence joins TRBV24-1 and TRBJ2-7, with D possibly being TRBD1 (6 bases). The CDR3 is 14 amino acids. Germline V gene sequence: CDR1 KGHDR, CDR2 SFDVKD. V was pared by 4 bases and J by 0 bases, with 9 bases between. CDR3 sequence: CATSDSGASYEQYF. In nucleotides, the CDR3 is TGTGCCACCAGTGACTCAGGGGCCTCCTACGAGCAGTACTTC.

The rearrangement links TRBV21-1 to TRBJ1-5; whether TRBD1, the table's D call, matches the DNA was not checked. TRBV21-1 is a documented pseudogene. This CDR3 is built from 16 residues. In DNA form, the CDR3 reads TGTGCCAGCAGCTCCCGCCTCGACAGGGACGGGGAGCCCCAGCATTTT. It is translated as CASSSRLDRDGEPQHF.

The chain employs TRBV4-2 and TRBJ2-7; a possible D gene is TRBD1 (6 bases). The CDR3 sequence is 14 residues long. Trimming stripped 3 bases from V and 2 bases from J, with 11 bases between. Germline V lookup: CDR1 LGHNA, CDR2 YNFKEQ. The CDR3 here is CASSHLTGPYEQYF. CDR3 coding DNA: TGTGCCAGCAGCCACCTCACAGGGCCCTACGAGCAGTACTTC.

The chain carries TRBV7-9 and TRBJ2-3; 7 bases match TRBD2. In germline, CDR1 is SEHNR, CDR2 FQNEAQ (reference sequence). After removal of 1 base from V and 6 bases from J, the junction contained 16 bases not matched to a gene. The CDR3 spans 18 residues. Written as DNA, the CDR3 is TGTGCCAGCAGCTTAGGCGGAGGGAGGGACTATGAGTCGGATACGCAGTATTTT. Translation: CASSLGGGRDYESDTQYF.

The V and J genes are TRBV4-2 and TRBJ2-4, with 7 bases that match TRBD2. Germline V CDR1 and CDR2: LGHNA, YNFKEQ. The CDR3 is made up of 17 amino acids. With 4 bases clipped from V and 1 base from J, the junction kept 10 bases outside the gene matches. This CDR3 is CASSPGLVGWAKNIQYF. The CDR3 DNA reads TGTGCCAGCAGCCCAGGACTAGTGGGATGGGCCAAAAACATTCAGTACTTC.

This clone turned up a few times. The chain combines TRBV5-4 with TRBJ2-2; the D is unclear. Trimming removed 4 bases at V and 4 bases at J, with 8 bases between. This CDR3 region has 13 residues. Germline values: CDR1 SGHNT, CDR2 YYREEE (reference sequence). The CDR3 DNA sequence: TGTGCCAGCAGCCAACCCGGCACCGGGGAGCTGTTTTTT. Translation gives CASSQPGTGELFF.

The chain uses TRBV19 and TRBJ1-1; perhaps TRBD1 as D (6 bases). This CDR3 has 14 residues. V was shortened by 6 bases and J by 1 base, with 12 bases between the two germline ends. CDR1 is LNHDA, CDR2 SQIVND, per germline (reference sequence). The CDR3 DNA reads TGTGCCAGTAGGGGGGCAGCTCCGAACACTGAAGCTTTCTTT. Protein sequence: CASRGAAPNTEAFF.